This T cell receptor beta chain emerged from a study of blood T cell repertoires in COVID-19. As for the study in general: Specimens from acute and convalescent COVID-19 originated in the United States, Italy and Spain. PBMCs, B-cell-depleted T cells, or T cells provided the cDNA or gDNA that made up the material.

In the source study's methods: Quantification of nucleated cells was approximated via reference gene primer amplification. Profiling relied on immunoSEQ multiplex PCR, and the TCRdb table lists in-frame clones only, not all of them. That table gives V, J and clone size, and the DNA gave D and trimming. The profile covers around 53,000 clones, with more than 90% appearing a single time and about 3% taken by the ten largest. V lost 3 bases and J 8 bases, leaving 16 bases between the germline ends. The CDR3 loop spans 14 amino acids. Germline V gene data show CDR1 as MDHEN and CDR2 as SYDVKM. The clonotype comes from a human donor in a cohort sampled during active COVID-19. Sequenced material: peripheral blood. This rearrangement joins TRBV28 to TRBJ1-2; D might be TRBD1 (5 bases). The CDR3 loop reads CASSLAGWRGGYTF. The CDR3 DNA reads TGTGCCAGCAGTTTGGCAGGGTGGAGAGGAGGCTACACCTTC.